The clone carrying this TCR beta chain occurred many times. What it recognizes is unknown. These data belong to a study of regulatory T cells in long-lasting Graves disease. Study findings and constraints: There was favoring of TRBV28, TRBJ1-2 and TRBJ2-5 in persistent disease.

Combining iRepertoire HTBI primers with Arm-PCR of CDR3 regions, the authors built TCR beta libraries. MiXCR, applied by TCRdb to the multiplex PCR reads, yields one record per CDR3 protein. This table has approximately 350,000 distinct CDR3 sequences, about 11% appearing once. Time point of the sample: newly diagnosed GD, antithyroid drugs for less than 3 months. Making the TCR library involved RNA that had been extracted from PBMCs. This CDR3 has 16 amino acids. Germline CDR1 reads SGDLS; CDR2 reads YYNGEE. V lost 1 base to trimming and J lost 6 bases; unmatched junction nucleotides: 8. This same sample was also part of a study on T cells in Graves' hyperthyroidism and ophthalmopathy. That source adds: Every diagnosis used clinical symptoms, serum thyroxine and TRAb, thyroid ultrasound and orbital computed tomography. The blood repertoire included most of the expanded thyroid clonotypes above 0.001.

This clonotype was sampled from a woman younger than 30 with Graves disease. The sample consisted of peripheral blood mononuclear cells (PBMCs), taken at new diagnosis, from a patient treated with antithyroid drugs. This chain connects TRBV9 to TRBJ2-2; TRBD2 aligns across 8 bases. The CDR3 DNA reads TGTGCCAGCAGCGTATCCGGGCGGGAGGTCCCCGGGGAGCTGTTTTTT. Translated: CASSVSGREVPGELFF.